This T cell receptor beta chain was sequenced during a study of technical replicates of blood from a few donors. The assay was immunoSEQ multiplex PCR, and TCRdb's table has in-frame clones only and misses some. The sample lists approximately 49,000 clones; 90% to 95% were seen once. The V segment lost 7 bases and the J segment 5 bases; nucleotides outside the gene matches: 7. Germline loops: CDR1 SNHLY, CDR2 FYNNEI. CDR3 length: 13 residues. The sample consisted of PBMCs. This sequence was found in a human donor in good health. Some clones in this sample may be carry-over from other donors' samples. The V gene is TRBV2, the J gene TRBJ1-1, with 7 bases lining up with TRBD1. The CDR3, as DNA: TGTGCCAGCAATAGGGGGCGCAGGACTGAAGCTTTCTTT. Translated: CASNRGRRTEAFF.